These T cell receptor beta chains were read from a single sample in a study of T-cell memory formation after mild COVID-19. MiXCR, applied by TCRdb to the 5' RACE reads, yields one record per CDR3 protein. Among around 320,000 distinct CDR3 sequences listed, just under 20% were seen once. Sequenced sample: PBMCs or a T cell subset sorted from them (not recorded which). The receptors here all came from a man between 18 and 35 years old who had mild COVID-19 (a few samples of this study predate the infection). Cell type and time point are not known. Both conserved end residues are part of each CDR3. Each record gives: clone size, V gene, J gene, D gene, CDR3 DNA, CDR3 protein. A D gene is named only where the DNA matches it firmly. Rows give clone size only sometimes, using once, few, many, or a class for an expanded clone.

size: NA
V: TRBV28
J: TRBJ2-3
D: TRBD1
DNA: TGTGCCAGCAATCCGGGACAGGGTGGCACAGATACGCAGTATTTT
CDR3: CASNPGQGGTDTQYF

size: once
V: TRBV2
J: TRBJ2-5
D: NA
DNA: TGTGCCAGCACGATTGGGGGCGTTGGTTCAGAGACCCAGTACTTC
CDR3: CASTIGGVGSETQYF

size: few
V: TRBV20-1
J: TRBJ1-4
D: NA
DNA: TGCAGTGCTTCTCCGGGGGCAGATAATGAAAAACTGTTTTTT
CDR3: CSASPGADNEKLFF

size: few
V: TRBV5-1
J: TRBJ2-2
D: NA
DNA: TGCGCCAGCAGGGACAGCGGACGCGCGAACACCGGGGAGCTGTTTTTT
CDR3: CASRDSGRANTGELFF

size: NA
V: TRBV20-1
J: TRBJ2-5
D: TRBD2
DNA: TGCAGTGCTTCTCGCCTCGGGACTAGCGGGGGCCAAGAGACCCAGTACTTC
CDR3: CSASRLGTSGGQETQYF

size: few
V: TRBV5-1
J: TRBJ2-3
D: TRBD1
DNA: TGCGCCAGCAGCCCGACGGGACAGAACACAGATACGCAGTATTTT
CDR3: CASSPTGQNTDTQYF

size: NA
V: TRBV6-2/TRBV6-3
J: TRBJ2-5
D: NA
DNA: TGTGCCAGCAGTTACACCTACGATACGGGGACCCAGTACTTC
CDR3: CASSYTYDTGTQYF

size: many
V: TRBV2
J: TRBJ1-1
D: NA
DNA: TGTGCCAGCCTCCCTCCGGGACCCTTGGCTTTCTTT
CDR3: CASLPPGPLAFF

size: NA
V: TRBV19
J: TRBJ2-3
D: NA
DNA: TGTGCCAGTAGTAGCCACACAGATACGCAGTATTTT
CDR3: CASSSHTDTQYF

size: NA
V: TRBV5-1
J: TRBJ2-2
D: NA
DNA: TGCGCCAGCAGCTTGGCCATAGGGGCGGTCGGGGAGCTGTTTTTT
CDR3: CASSLAIGAVGELFF

size: NA
V: TRBV15
J: TRBJ1-5
D: TRBD1
DNA: TGTGCCACCAGCCCGACAGGGAATCAGCCCCAGCATTTT
CDR3: CATSPTGNQPQHF

size: NA
V: TRBV7-2
J: TRBJ2-3
D: NA
DNA: TGTGCCAGCAGCTCTCCCCCCTCAGATACGCAGTATTTT
CDR3: CASSSPPSDTQYF

size: NA
V: TRBV28
J: TRBJ1-4
D: NA
DNA: TGTGCCAGCAGTTTCAACCAGGGTGGCGAAAAACTGTTTTTT
CDR3: CASSFNQGGEKLFF

size: NA
V: TRBV6-2/TRBV6-3
J: TRBJ2-5
D: NA
DNA: TGTGCCAGCAGTTTTCAGGTGAAGACCCAGTACTTC
CDR3: CASSFQVKTQYF

size: NA
V: TRBV10-3
J: TRBJ2-7
D: NA
DNA: TGTGCCATCAGTGCACCGAATGGCCACGAGCAGTACTTC
CDR3: CAISAPNGHEQYF

size: few
V: TRBV4-2
J: TRBJ2-3
D: NA
DNA: TGTGCCAGCAGCCAAGTTGAGCAGGGAGAAGGCACGCAGTATTTT
CDR3: CASSQVEQGEGTQYF

size: NA
V: TRBV28
J: TRBJ2-2
D: TRBD1
DNA: TGTGCCAGCTTTGGACAGGGGAGATCCGGGGAGCTGTTTTTT
CDR3: CASFGQGRSGELFF

size: NA
V: TRBV11-2
J: TRBJ2-4
D: TRBD1
DNA: TGTGCCAGCAGCCCCTCGACAGGGCAAGGAAACATTCAGTACTTC
CDR3: CASSPSTGQGNIQYF

size: NA
V: TRBV7-2
J: TRBJ2-1
D: NA
DNA: TGTGCCAGCAGCTTACAGCCAGGGTATGAGCAGTTCTTC
CDR3: CASSLQPGYEQFF

size: NA
V: TRBV18
J: TRBJ1-1
D: NA
DNA: TGTGCCAGCTCACCCCGCCGGGGGGCTGAGACTGAAGCTTTCTTT
CDR3: CASSPRRGAETEAFF

size: NA
V: TRBV5-5
J: TRBJ2-3
D: NA
DNA: TGTGCCAGCAGTCCGACAGAGTTCGGCGCAGATACGCAGTATTTT
CDR3: CASSPTEFGADTQYF

size: NA
V: TRBV7-9
J: TRBJ2-5
D: TRBD2
DNA: TGTGCCAGCAGCTTAACGGGACTAGCGGAGACCCAGTACTTC
CDR3: CASSLTGLAETQYF

size: NA
V: TRBV7-9
J: TRBJ2-6
D: NA
DNA: TGTGCCAGCACCGACCCCAGGGCTGGGGCCAACGTCCTGACTTTC
CDR3: CASTDPRAGANVLTF

size: few
V: TRBV7-8
J: TRBJ2-1
D: NA
DNA: TGTGCCAGCAGCTCTCAACGGGGGGCGGGTGAGCAGTTCTTC
CDR3: CASSSQRGAGEQFF

size: NA
V: TRBV12-3/TRBV12-4
J: TRBJ1-2
D: NA
DNA: TGTGCCAGCAGTTTAGCCACGGCCACATATGGCTACACCTTC
CDR3: CASSLATATYGYTF

size: NA
V: TRBV15
J: TRBJ1-1
D: NA
DNA: TGTGCCACCAGCAGAGTAAGACTGACTAACACTGAAGCTTTCTTT
CDR3: CATSRVRLTNTEAFF

size: NA
V: TRBV5-5
J: TRBJ2-4
D: NA
DNA: TGTGCCAGCAGCTTGGGAAATAGCATTCAGTACTTC
CDR3: CASSLGNSIQYF

size: NA
V: TRBV5-1
J: TRBJ1-1
D: NA
DNA: TGCGCCAGCACTGAAATGGGACACGGATTCGCTGAAGCTTTCTTT
CDR3: CASTEMGHGFAEAFF

size: few
V: TRBV12-3/TRBV12-4
J: TRBJ1-2
D: TRBD1
DNA: TGTGCCAGCAGTCAGGACAGGACAGACTATGGCTACACCTTC
CDR3: CASSQDRTDYGYTF

size: NA
V: TRBV7-2
J: TRBJ2-1
D: NA
DNA: TGTGCCAGCAGCTCGGGTAAGCTGGGAGAGCAGTTCTTC
CDR3: CASSSGKLGEQFF

size: few
V: TRBV7-9
J: TRBJ2-3
D: TRBD1
DNA: TGTGCCAGCAGCTCGACAGGGGAGAGGGGGGCACCCACAGATACGCAGTATTTT
CDR3: CASSSTGERGAPTDTQYF

size: NA
V: TRBV7-2
J: TRBJ2-7
D: NA
DNA: TGTGCCAGCAGCTCGGACCCAGGGAGGTCGTCACACGAGCAGTACTTC
CDR3: CASSSDPGRSSHEQYF

size: many
V: TRBV5-1
J: TRBJ2-3
D: NA
DNA: TGCGCCAGCAGTGTTTCAGGGATGGATACGCAGTATTTT
CDR3: CASSVSGMDTQYF

size: few
V: TRBV6-1
J: TRBJ2-7
D: TRBD1
DNA: TGTGCCAGCAGGGGGGTCGGGACAGGGGAATACAACGAGCAGTACTTC
CDR3: CASRGVGTGEYNEQYF

size: NA
V: TRBV7-3
J: TRBJ1-6
D: NA
DNA: TGTGCCAGCAGTCATGGGACGTGGAATTCACCCCTCCACTTT
CDR3: CASSHGTWNSPLHF

size: few
V: TRBV5-1
J: TRBJ2-3
D: NA
DNA: TGCGCCAGCAGCTTGGCCGCAGCAGATACGCAGTATTTT
CDR3: CASSLAAADTQYF

size: NA
V: TRBV6-5
J: TRBJ2-7
D: TRBD1
DNA: TGTGCCAGCAGTTGGGACAGGGGGCTCTACGAGCAGTACTTC
CDR3: CASSWDRGLYEQYF

size: many
V: TRBV5-1
J: TRBJ2-1
D: NA
DNA: TGCGCCAGCAGCAGTGGGGCCCTAGCTGCCTACAATGAGCAGTTCTTC
CDR3: CASSSGALAAYNEQFF

size: few
V: TRBV20-1
J: TRBJ1-2
D: NA
DNA: TGCAGTGCTAGAGATCAGTGGGTTGGCTACACCTTC
CDR3: CSARDQWVGYTF

size: NA
V: TRBV14
J: TRBJ2-5
D: TRBD1
DNA: TGTGCCAGCAGCGACCTGGACAGGGGGCGAGAGACCCAGTACTTC
CDR3: CASSDLDRGRETQYF

size: once
V: TRBV6-2/TRBV6-3
J: TRBJ1-4
D: TRBD1
DNA: TGTGCCAGCACCCCTGGGCAGGGGGCTCGCGAAAAACTGTTTTTT
CDR3: CASTPGQGAREKLFF

size: many
V: TRBV5-1
J: TRBJ2-7
D: NA
DNA: TGCGCCAGCAGCTTGGAATCCGAGCAGTACTTC
CDR3: CASSLESEQYF

size: NA
V: TRBV5-1
J: TRBJ2-7
D: NA
DNA: TGCGCCAGCAGCACGGGGGCAAGCTACGAGCAGTACTTC
CDR3: CASSTGASYEQYF

size: few
V: TRBV4-1
J: TRBJ1-5
D: TRBD1
DNA: TGCGCCAGCAGTCCTACAGGGGGTCGCAATCAGCCCCAGCATTTT
CDR3: CASSPTGGRNQPQHF